Listed below are T cell receptor beta chains from one sample, sequenced in a study of T cells after yellow fever vaccination. TCRdb redid the calling of the 5' RACE reads with MiXCR, one entry per CDR3 protein. The data show about 500,000 distinct CDR3 sequences, 17% seen once. The sample in question was PBMCs, obtained about 5 days after the first yellow fever vaccination. Every receptor here comes from a man aged 18 to 29 who received the YFV17D yellow fever vaccine. The CDR3 runs from the conserved cysteine through the conserved F or W. D genes are given only for firm matches. The listing skips clone size in some rows; elsewhere it reads once, few, many or a size class.

j_call d_call clone_size v_call cdr3_aa cdr3_nt
TRBJ2-3 TRBD1 . TRBV20-1 CSARTNDRGYF TGCAGTGCTAGAACTAACGACAGGGGGTATTTT
TRBJ1-6 TRBD1 . TRBV20-1 CSPRDSTSYNSPLHF TGCAGTCCCCGGGACAGCACCTCCTATAATTCACCCCTCCACTTT
TRBJ2-1 . few TRBV5-1 CASSLEVEVSNEQFF TGCGCCAGCAGCTTGGAGGTCGAGGTCAGCAATGAGCAGTTCTTC
TRBJ2-5 TRBD2 . TRBV28 CASSWGLAGAGETQYF TGTGCCAGCAGTTGGGGATTAGCGGGGGCCGGCGAGACCCAGTACTTC
TRBJ1-3 . . TRBV6-1 CASSEARGDTIYF TGTGCCAGCAGTGAAGCGCGGGGAGACACCATATATTTT
TRBJ1-5 . . TRBV3-1 CASSQGAQGNQPQHF TGTGCCAGCAGCCAAGGAGCTCAGGGGAATCAGCCCCAGCATTTT
TRBJ2-3 TRBD2 . TRBV5-5 CASSLWYGTSGGDTQYF TGTGCCAGCAGCTTGTGGTACGGGACTAGCGGGGGGGATACGCAGTATTTT
TRBJ1-5 . . TRBV7-3 CASSLTPGQPQHF TGTGCCAGCAGCTTAACTCCGGGTCAGCCCCAGCATTTT
TRBJ2-7 TRBD2 . TRBV5-6 CASSATLAASYEQYF TGTGCCAGCAGCGCTACGCTAGCGGCCTCCTACGAGCAGTACTTC
TRBJ2-2 . few TRBV7-2 CASSSRRGNTGELFF TGTGCCAGCAGCTCCCGGCGGGGTAACACCGGGGAGCTGTTTTTT
TRBJ2-1 TRBD1 few TRBV6-2/TRBV6-3 CASSWDRGPGPSEQFF TGTGCCAGCAGTTGGGACAGGGGGCCGGGCCCAAGCGAGCAGTTCTTC
TRBJ1-5 . many TRBV5-1 CASSLDSPYNQPQHF TGCGCCAGCAGCTTGGACTCCCCATACAATCAGCCCCAGCATTTT
TRBJ2-7 . . TRBV10-3 CAISSRNSYEQYF TGTGCCATCAGTTCCAGGAATTCCTACGAGCAGTACTTC
TRBJ1-5 . . TRBV7-6 CASSLAWVGQPQHF TGTGCCAGCAGCTTAGCCTGGGTAGGGCAGCCCCAGCATTTT
TRBJ2-3 TRBD2 . TRBV12-3/TRBV12-4 CASSFIQRGADTQYF TGTGCCAGCAGTTTTATCCAGCGGGGCGCAGATACGCAGTATTTT
TRBJ2-1 TRBD2 . TRBV6-1 CASSAQPAGEGNEQFF TGTGCCAGCAGTGCGCAGCCAGCGGGGGAGGGAAATGAGCAGTTCTTC
TRBJ2-1 . . TRBV7-2 CASSPSSYRGPYNEQFF TGTGCCAGCAGCCCTTCCTCTTATCGGGGACCCTACAATGAGCAGTTCTTC
TRBJ1-2 . . TRBV27 CASLLGGAYGYTF TGTGCCAGCTTATTGGGGGGGGCCTATGGCTACACCTTC
TRBJ1-3 . . TRBV6-1 CASSGSGVRSGNTIYF TGTGCCAGCAGTGGGTCAGGGGTTCGCTCTGGAAACACCATATATTTT
TRBJ1-1 TRBD1 . TRBV6-5 CASSYSDREGEAFF TGTGCCAGCAGTTATTCCGACAGGGAGGGTGAAGCTTTCTTT
TRBJ1-4 . many TRBV20-1 CSARDKRATNEKLFF TGCAGTGCTAGAGATAAGAGAGCAACTAATGAAAAACTGTTTTTT
TRBJ2-3 TRBD1 few TRBV6-1 CAAYSRGIGDTQYF TGTGCCGCTTACAGCAGGGGGATCGGAGATACGCAGTATTTT
TRBJ2-5 TRBD1 few TRBV5-1 CASSHDRGWKTQYF TGCGCCAGCAGCCACGACAGGGGATGGAAGACCCAGTACTTC
TRBJ2-1 . few TRBV6-1 CATTDLGSYNEQFF TGTGCCACAACCGACTTGGGTTCCTACAATGAGCAGTTCTTC
TRBJ2-3 . few TRBV27 CASSPWDLTDTQYF TGTGCCAGCAGTCCATGGGACCTCACAGATACGCAGTATTTT
TRBJ2-1 . once TRBV7-2 CASSLDGGFIYNEQFF TGTGCCAGCAGCTTAGATGGGGGGTTCATCTACAATGAGCAGTTCTTC
TRBJ1-4 . once TRBV19 CASRELGMESEKLFF TGTGCCAGTAGAGAGCTCGGGATGGAGTCTGAAAAACTGTTTTTT
TRBJ2-3 TRBD1 . TRBV10-3 CAISETGESDTQYF TGTGCCATCAGTGAGACAGGGGAATCAGATACGCAGTATTTT
TRBJ1-1 TRBD1 . TRBV5-6 CASSFVDRGGGTEAFF TGTGCCAGCAGCTTTGTCGACAGGGGAGGGGGCACTGAAGCTTTCTTT
TRBJ1-6 . . TRBV6-1 CASTHHPGGTKYSPLHF TGTGCCAGCACCCACCACCCCGGGGGAACCAAATATTCACCCCTCCACTTT
TRBJ1-2 . few TRBV20-1 CSATLSQGGYTF TGCAGTGCTACTTTAAGTCAGGGGGGCTACACCTTC
TRBJ2-7 TRBD2 many TRBV4-3 CASSQDLAASYEQYF TGCGCCAGCAGCCAAGACCTAGCGGCCTCCTACGAGCAGTACTTC
TRBJ2-7 . few TRBV5-4 CASSSTRSYEQYF TGTGCCAGCAGCTCCACACGGTCCTACGAGCAGTACTTC
TRBJ1-2 . many TRBV27 CASSSQGIGQGYTF TGTGCCAGCAGTTCCCAGGGGATAGGTCAGGGCTACACCTTC
TRBJ1-2 . . TRBV20-1 CSASLPLGNYGYTF TGCAGTGCTAGTCTTCCTTTGGGGAACTATGGCTACACCTTC
TRBJ2-7 . . TRBV20-1 CSASPDTHYEQYF TGCAGTGCTAGTCCGGACACCCACTACGAGCAGTACTTC
TRBJ1-4 . few TRBV7-2 CASSSNSGRHGEKLFF TGTGCCAGCAGCTCAAATTCAGGACGTCATGGTGAAAAACTGTTTTTT
TRBJ1-2 TRBD1 many TRBV25-1 CASSRTGPNYGYTF TGTGCCAGCAGCCGGACAGGGCCCAACTATGGCTACACCTTC
TRBJ1-6 . few TRBV4-3 CASSQVSRPSLYNSPLHF TGCGCCAGCAGCCAAGTAAGCCGCCCTAGTCTGTATAATTCACCCCTCCACTTT
TRBJ2-2 . . TRBV7-2 CASSLAARGTGELFF TGTGCCAGCAGCTTAGCCGCCAGGGGCACCGGGGAGCTGTTTTTT
TRBJ1-4 . . TRBV29-1 CSVLDTVATNEKLFF TGCAGCGTTCTCGACACCGTTGCAACTAATGAAAAACTGTTTTTT
TRBJ1-1 . . TRBV6-5 CASSYGTPGTEAFF TGTGCCAGCAGTTATGGGACCCCCGGCACTGAAGCTTTCTTT
TRBJ2-2 TRBD1 . TRBV5-1 CASSEDRVDTGELFF TGCGCCAGCAGCGAGGACAGGGTGGACACCGGGGAGCTGTTTTTT
TRBJ1-1 TRBD1 . TRBV20-1 CSADRGHNTEAFF TGCAGTGCGGACAGGGGTCATAACACTGAAGCTTTCTTT
TRBJ1-6 TRBD1 few TRBV12-3/TRBV12-4 CASIPTGENSPLHF TGTGCCAGCATTCCGACAGGGGAAAATTCACCCCTCCACTTT
TRBJ1-6 . . TRBV11-1 CASSSRTALSSYNSPLHF TGTGCCAGCAGCTCAAGGACGGCTTTAAGCTCCTATAATTCACCCCTCCACTTT